These T cell receptor beta chains were read from a single sample in a study of T cell repertoires in cytomegalovirus infection. These receptors lack a known antigen. One entry per CDR3 protein results from TCRdb running MiXCR on the reads. The sample lists fewer than 650,000 distinct CDR3 sequences, around two fifths seen once, with around 48% in the top ten. The sample was cultured PBMCs, taken from culture after CMV antigen stimulation. These receptors all stem from a human donor in good health (CMV status not recorded). Some clones in this sample may be carry-over from other donors' samples. The CDR3 runs from the conserved cysteine through the conserved F or W. The D gene is left open where the match is weak. Size is stated for part of the rows, as once, few or many counts, or as a class when the clone is expanded.

CDR3aa	CDR3nt	j_gene	d_gene	v_gene	abundance
CASSLRPRGTTDTQYF	TGTGCCAGCAGCTTAAGGCCCCGGGGAACCACAGATACGCAGTATTTT	TRBJ2-3	.	TRBV7-2	few
CATTPGTSGGYEQYF	TGTGCCACCACCCCCGGGACTAGCGGAGGATACGAGCAGTACTTC	TRBJ2-7	TRBD2	TRBV11-2	.
CATSGRTGGTQYF	TGTGCCACCAGTGGGCGGACCGGCGGGACCCAGTACTTC	TRBJ2-5	.	TRBV24-1	.
CASTRSYEQYF	TGTGCCAGCACCAGGAGCTACGAGCAGTACTTC	TRBJ2-7	.	TRBV28	.
CASTRSGGSNQPQHF	TGTGCCAGTACGAGGAGTGGGGGAAGCAATCAGCCCCAGCATTTT	TRBJ1-5	.	TRBV2	.
CASSPEPTGFSYNSPLHF	TGTGCCAGCAGTCCCGAACCGACAGGGTTCTCCTATAATTCACCCCTCCACTTT	TRBJ1-6	TRBD1	TRBV14	few
CASSLFYREESTDTQYF	TGTGCCAGCAGCCTTTTTTATCGGGAGGAGAGCACAGATACGCAGTATTTT	TRBJ2-3	TRBD2	TRBV7-2	few
CASSPGQIYEQYF	TGTGCCAGCAGCCCGGGACAGATTTACGAGCAGTACTTC	TRBJ2-7	TRBD1	TRBV7-2	many
CASSWPTGQSSYNSPLHF	TGTGCCAGCAGCTGGCCGACAGGCCAGAGCTCCTATAATTCACCCCTCCACTTT	TRBJ1-6	.	TRBV7-8	few
CASSESSGNEQYF	TGCGCCAGCAGTGAGTCGTCGGGCAACGAGCAGTACTTC	TRBJ2-7	.	TRBV10-2	few
CASSLALGRGPYTTDTQYF	TGTGCCAGCAGTTTAGCGCTTGGCAGGGGGCCGTATACCACAGATACGCAGTATTTT	TRBJ2-3	TRBD1	TRBV12-3/TRBV12-4	few
CASKGRRASNEQFF	TGTGCCAGCAAGGGGCGCAGGGCCAGCAATGAGCAGTTCTTC	TRBJ2-1	.	TRBV6-6	.
CASSLEVHEQYF	TGTGCCAGCAGCTTAGAGGTACACGAGCAGTACTTC	TRBJ2-7	.	TRBV7-9	few
CASSLQGAGNEQFF	TGTGCCAGCAGCCTACAGGGGGCAGGCAATGAGCAGTTCTTC	TRBJ2-1	TRBD1	TRBV25-1	.
CASRSGQETQYF	TGTGCCAGCAGGAGTGGGCAAGAGACCCAGTACTTC	TRBJ2-5	.	TRBV28	.
CASSSIQGGETQYF	TGTGCCAGCAGCTCGATACAGGGGGGAGAGACCCAGTACTTC	TRBJ2-5	TRBD1	TRBV7-8	few
CASSQVLGSETQYF	TGTGCCAGCAGCCAAGTCTTGGGGTCGGAGACCCAGTACTTC	TRBJ2-5	.	TRBV3-1	.
CASSPGGKRQGYTF	TGTGCCAGCAGCCCCGGGGGGAAGCGGCAGGGCTACACCTTC	TRBJ1-2	.	TRBV12-3/TRBV12-4	.
CASSLSVEDTQYF	TGTGCCAGCAGCTTAAGTGTGGAAGATACGCAGTATTTT	TRBJ2-3	.	TRBV7-2	once
CASSFRGNDEQFF	TGTGCCAGCAGTTTTCGGGGGAACGATGAGCAGTTCTTC	TRBJ2-1	.	TRBV27	.
CASSLQGLLNSPLHF	TGTGCCAGCAGCTTACAGGGGCTCCTTAATTCACCCCTCCACTTT	TRBJ1-6	.	TRBV11-2	.
CSARIWGLFYGYTF	TGCAGTGCTAGAATCTGGGGGCTGTTCTATGGCTACACCTTC	TRBJ1-2	.	TRBV20-1	.
CSARGGLNTEAFF	TGCAGTGCTAGGGGCGGATTGAACACTGAAGCTTTCTTT	TRBJ1-1	.	TRBV20-1	.
CASRLTENQPQHF	TGTGCCAGCAGGCTCACTGAGAATCAGCCCCAGCATTTT	TRBJ1-5	.	TRBV6-1	.
CSAEGLAGRLAKNIQYF	TGCAGTGCTGAGGGACTAGCGGGGCGGCTAGCCAAAAACATTCAGTACTTC	TRBJ2-4	TRBD2	TRBV20-1	.
CASTIVGRPNTEAFF	TGTGCCAGCACCATAGTCGGCAGACCGAACACTGAAGCTTTCTTT	TRBJ1-1	.	TRBV12-3/TRBV12-4	.
CASSPRGQGNSPLHF	TGTGCCAGCAGTCCCCGAGGACAGGGCAATTCACCCCTCCACTTT	TRBJ1-6	TRBD1	TRBV12-3/TRBV12-4	few
CSGETEAYEQYF	TGCAGCGGGGAGACAGAAGCCTACGAGCAGTACTTC	TRBJ2-7	.	TRBV29-1	.
CASRADRNTDTQYF	TGTGCCAGCAGGGCGGACAGGAATACAGATACGCAGTATTTT	TRBJ2-3	TRBD1	TRBV2	.
CASSAGGTAVYYEQYF	TGTGCCAGCAGCGCTGGAGGGACAGCAGTATACTACGAGCAGTACTTC	TRBJ2-7	.	TRBV7-8	.
CASSYSRVGETQYF	TGTGCCAGCAGTTACTCGAGAGTAGGCGAGACCCAGTACTTC	TRBJ2-5	.	TRBV6-6	.
CASSVGRGVNTGELFF	TGTGCCAGCAGCGTAGGAAGGGGCGTGAACACCGGGGAGCTGTTTTTT	TRBJ2-2	.	TRBV9	.
CASSYSFPSGRDEQFF	TGTGCCAGCAGTTACTCTTTCCCTAGCGGGAGAGATGAGCAGTTCTTC	TRBJ2-1	TRBD2	TRBV6-5	.